This TCR beta chain was observed in a study of T-cell memory formation after mild COVID-19. Study findings and constraints: In pre-infection memory, a portion of responding clones appeared, which suggested that cross-reactive memory joined. Chiefly within CM and EM were the contracting CD4+ clones; CD8+ ones were within EMRA. Contracting clones from day 15 to 85 showed balanced CD4/CD8; later expanders favored CD4+.

MiXCR was run by TCRdb on the 5' RACE reads, yielding one entry per CDR3 protein. The sample holds about 440,000 distinct CDR3 sequences, 20% seen once. The CDR3 is made up of 19 amino acids. V lost 5 bases to trimming and J lost 11 bases; unmatched junction nucleotides: 22. This clonotype appeared a single time. Its target is unknown. V and J are TRBV12-3 or TRBV12-4 and TRBJ1-5, with 12 bases matching TRBD1. The TCR was taken from an adult woman who had mild COVID-19 (a few samples of this study predate the infection). Cell type and time point are not known. The sample taken for sequencing was PBMCs or a T cell subset sorted from them (not recorded which). The CDR3 region has the DNA TGTGCCAGCAGTCCCCCCCGGGACAGGGGGCTCCCCCCAAGGGGGGCCCAGCATTTT. Protein sequence: CASSPPRDRGLPPRGAQHF.